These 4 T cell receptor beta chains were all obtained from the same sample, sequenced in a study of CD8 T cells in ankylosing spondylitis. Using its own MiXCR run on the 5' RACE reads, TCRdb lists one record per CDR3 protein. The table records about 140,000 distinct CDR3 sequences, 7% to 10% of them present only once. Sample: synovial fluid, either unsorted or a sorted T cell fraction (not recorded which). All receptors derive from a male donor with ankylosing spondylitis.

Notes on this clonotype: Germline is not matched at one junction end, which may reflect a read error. The CDR3 sequence: CASSQVHLNTGDLFF. For the CDR3, the DNA is TGCGCCAGCAGCCAAGTTCACTTAAACACCGGGGATCTGTTTTTT. The V and J genes are TRBV4-1 and TRBJ2-2; possibly TRBD2 for D (5 bases). CDR3 size: 15 residues. The germline V gene encodes CDR1 MGHRA and CDR2 YSYEKL.

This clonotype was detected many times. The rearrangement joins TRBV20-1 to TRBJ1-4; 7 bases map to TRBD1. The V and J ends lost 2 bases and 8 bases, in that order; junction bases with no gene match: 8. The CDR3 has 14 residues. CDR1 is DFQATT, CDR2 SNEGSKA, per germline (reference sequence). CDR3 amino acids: CSARMSGGGEKLFF. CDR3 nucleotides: TGCAGTGCTAGAATGTCAGGGGGTGGCGAAAAACTGTTTTTT.

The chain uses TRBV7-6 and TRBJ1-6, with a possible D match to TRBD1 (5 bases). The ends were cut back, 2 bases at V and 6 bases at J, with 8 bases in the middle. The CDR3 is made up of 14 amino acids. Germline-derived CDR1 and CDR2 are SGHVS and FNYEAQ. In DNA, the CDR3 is TGTGCCAGCAGCTTAACGGGGGTTAATTCACCCCTCCACTTT. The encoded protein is CASSLTGVNSPLHF.

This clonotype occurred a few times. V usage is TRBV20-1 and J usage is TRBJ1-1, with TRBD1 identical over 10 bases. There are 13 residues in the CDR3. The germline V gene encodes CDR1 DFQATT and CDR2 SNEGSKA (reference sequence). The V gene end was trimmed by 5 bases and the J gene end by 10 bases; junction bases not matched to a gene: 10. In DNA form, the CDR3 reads TGCAGTGCTGTCCGGGACAGGGGTTTTCGAGCTTTCTTT. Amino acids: CSAVRDRGFRAFF.